The source of this T cell receptor beta chain is a study of response to subunit inactivated influenza vaccine. Many counts were recorded for this clonotype. TCRdb analysed the RT-PCR reads with MiXCR anew, one entry per CDR3 protein. The top ten hold 6.5% to 8.5% of the sample, which has hundreds of thousands of distinct CDR3 sequences, about 15% seen once. With 5 bases clipped from V and 2 bases from J, the junction kept 3 bases outside the gene matches. Germline V gene lookup returns CDR1 MNHEY and CDR2 SMNVEV (reference sequence). This CDR3 spans 16 amino acids. This clonotype was obtained from a man aged 45-65 years who received an inactivated influenza vaccine. This rearrangement joins TRBV27 to TRBJ2-1, with 13 bases fitting TRBD2. The starting material was PBMCs from blood, obtained roughly 15 days before vaccination. In DNA, the CDR3 is TGTGCCAGCAGTCCCGGGACTAGCGGGACCTACAATGAGCAGTTCTTC. Protein product: CASSPGTSGTYNEQFF.